A selection of T cell receptor beta chains follows, all from one sample in a study of shared clonotypes between healthy human individuals. Libraries were prepared by immunoSEQ multiplex PCR; TCRdb keeps only in-frame clonotypes and omits some of them. The sample has roughly 2.5 million clones; just over 90% are singletons. The sequencing input was naive CD4+ T cells sorted from blood. The receptors derive from a man aged 18 to 30 in good health. CDR3s include the opening cysteine and the closing phenylalanine or tryptophan. Each record gives: D gene, V gene, clone size, J gene, CDR3 protein, CDR3 DNA. D genes are given only for firm matches. Size tells how often a clone was seen (once, few, many) or the class of an expanded clone, and some rows leave it out.

TRBD1,TRBV28,once,TRBJ1-4,CASSLADRGRSEKLFF,TGTGCCAGCAGTTTAGCCGACAGGGGGCGAAGTGAAAAACTGTTTTTT
NA,TRBV20-1,NA,TRBJ2-2,CSAPQTGELFF,TGCAGTGCTCCCCAAACCGGGGAGCTGTTTTTT
NA,TRBV5-1,NA,TRBJ2-7,CASSLAAGDHYEQYF,TGCGCCAGCAGCTTGGCGGCCGGAGATCACTACGAGCAGTACTTC
TRBD1,TRBV10-3,NA,TRBJ2-7,CATWPGQAYEQYF,TGTGCCACCTGGCCGGGACAGGCCTACGAGCAGTACTTC
NA,TRBV5-8,NA,TRBJ2-5,CASSLVQKETQYF,TGTGCCAGCAGCTTGGTACAGAAAGAGACCCAGTACTTC
NA,TRBV14,NA,TRBJ2-1,CASSRVLGDYNEQFF,TGTGCCAGCAGCCGGGTGCTAGGGGATTACAATGAGCAGTTCTTC
NA,TRBV11-2,NA,TRBJ2-7,CASSLFQGLQYF,TGTGCCAGCAGCTTATTCCAAGGATTGCAGTACTTC
NA,TRBV7-9,NA,TRBJ2-5,CASSSTETQYF,TGTGCCAGCAGCTCCACAGAGACCCAGTACTTC
NA,TRBV4-3,NA,TRBJ1-5,CASSQDLMMGNQPQHF,TGCGCCAGCAGCCAAGATCTTATGATGGGCAATCAGCCCCAGCATTTT
NA,TRBV7-2,NA,TRBJ1-1,CASSWAGLNTEAFF,TGTGCCAGCAGCTGGGCAGGGCTGAACACTGAAGCTTTCTTT
TRBD2,TRBV9,NA,TRBJ2-4,CASSVSGTSVRGAKNIQYF,TGTGCCAGCAGCGTATCCGGGACTAGCGTGCGGGGAGCCAAAAACATTCAGTACTTC
NA,TRBV5-1,NA,TRBJ2-1,CASSLAGQTYNEQFF,TGCGCCAGCAGTTTGGCGGGACAGACCTACAATGAGCAGTTCTTC
TRBD1,TRBV5-4,NA,TRBJ1-2,CASSSAPGQGSGYTF,TGTGCCAGCAGCTCAGCACCTGGACAGGGGTCTGGCTACACCTTC
NA,TRBV9,NA,TRBJ1-1,CASSVDQNTEAFF,TGTGCCAGCAGCGTTGACCAAAACACTGAAGCTTTCTTT
TRBD2,TRBV5-1,NA,TRBJ2-5,CASSFSGRAEETQYF,TGCGCCAGCAGCTTTAGCGGGAGGGCCGAGGAGACCCAGTACTTC
TRBD1,TRBV27,NA,TRBJ1-3,CASSLDRGSGNTIYF,TGTGCCAGCAGCCTCGACAGGGGATCTGGAAACACCATATATTTT
NA,TRBV5-4,NA,TRBJ1-6,CASSSGGRDYNSPLHF,TGTGCCAGCAGCTCTGGGGGGAGAGATTATAATTCACCCCTCCACTTT
TRBD2,TRBV6-4,NA,TRBJ2-7,CASSVAAGGPYEQYF,TGTGCCAGCAGTGTCGCAGCGGGAGGGCCCTACGAGCAGTACTTC
TRBD2,TRBV19,NA,TRBJ2-2,CASTRGLAGGVGTGELFF,TGTGCCAGTACCAGAGGACTAGCGGGAGGGGTCGGCACCGGGGAGCTGTTTTTT
NA,TRBV28,NA,TRBJ2-3,CASSSPQSFTQYF,TGTGCCAGCAGCAGCCCCCAGAGTTTCACGCAGTATTTT
TRBD1,TRBV25-1,NA,TRBJ2-7,CASSASGTGAYEQYF,TGTGCCAGCAGTGCTTCCGGGACAGGGGCATACGAGCAGTACTTC
TRBD1,TRBV10-3,NA,TRBJ2-7,CAIREPGQGPGEQYF,TGTGCCATCAGGGAACCGGGACAGGGACCGGGGGAGCAGTACTTC
NA,TRBV30,NA,TRBJ2-5,CAWGETQYF,TGTGCCTGGGGAGAGACCCAGTACTTC
TRBD1,TRBV27,NA,TRBJ1-5,CASSPDRDPNQPQHF,TGTGCCAGCAGTCCAGACAGGGACCCCAATCAGCCCCAGCATTTT
NA,TRBV5-5,NA,TRBJ1-2,CASSSGANLVDGYTF,TGTGCCAGCAGCTCGGGGGCAAACCTAGTCGATGGCTACACCTTC
NA,TRBV27,NA,TRBJ1-5,CASSPPRQGNPPVADSNQPQHF,TGTGCCAGCAGTCCCCCCCGTCAGGGTAACCCCCCGGTAGCGGATAGCAATCAGCCCCAGCATTTT
NA,TRBV6-1,NA,TRBJ2-7,CASITRGPSGYEQYF,TGTGCCAGCATCACCAGGGGCCCATCGGGGTACGAGCAGTACTTC
NA,TRBV11-2,NA,TRBJ2-7,CASSHNGPVLYEQYF,TGTGCCAGCAGCCATAATGGCCCCGTCTTGTACGAGCAGTACTTC
NA,TRBV6-5,once,TRBJ2-5,CASSYHGGYGQYF,TGTGCCAGCAGTTACCACGGCGGATACGGGCAGTACTTC
NA,TRBV10-2,NA,TRBJ2-1,CASSESGANEQFF,TGCGCCAGCAGTGAGTCGGGCGCCAATGAGCAGTTCTTC
TRBD1,TRBV28,NA,TRBJ1-2,CASSNRGYGYTF,TGTGCCAGCAGTAACAGGGGGTATGGCTACACCTTC
NA,TRBV18,NA,TRBJ2-2,CASSERLGNTGELFF,TGTGCCAGCTCCGAACGCCTGGGGAACACCGGGGAGCTGTTTTTT
TRBD2,TRBV27,NA,TRBJ2-1,CASRLAGGNEQFF,TGTGCCAGCAGACTAGCGGGAGGCAATGAGCAGTTCTTC
TRBD1,TRBV7-2,NA,TRBJ1-2,CASSISTGGGYGYTF,TGTGCCAGCAGCATCTCGACAGGGGGGGGCTATGGCTACACCTTC
NA,TRBV2,NA,TRBJ2-2,CASGSETKVLFF,TGTGCCAGCGGGTCGGAGACTAAGGTGCTGTTTTTT
NA,TRBV7-9,NA,TRBJ2-5,CASSLVSSRTQYF,TGTGCCAGCAGCTTAGTTAGTAGTCGGACCCAGTACTTC